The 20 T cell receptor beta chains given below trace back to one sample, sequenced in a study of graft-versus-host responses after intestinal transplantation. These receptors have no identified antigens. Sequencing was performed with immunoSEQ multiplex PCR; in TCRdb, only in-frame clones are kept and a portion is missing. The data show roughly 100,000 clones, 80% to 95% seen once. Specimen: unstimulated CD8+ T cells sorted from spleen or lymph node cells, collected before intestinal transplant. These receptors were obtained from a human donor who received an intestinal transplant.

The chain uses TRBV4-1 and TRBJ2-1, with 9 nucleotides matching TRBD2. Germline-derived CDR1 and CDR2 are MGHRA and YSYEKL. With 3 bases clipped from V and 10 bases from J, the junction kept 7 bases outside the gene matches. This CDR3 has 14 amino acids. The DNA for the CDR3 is TGCGCCAGCAGCCAGGCCGGGACTAGCATCGAGCAGTTCTTC. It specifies CASSQAGTSIEQFF.

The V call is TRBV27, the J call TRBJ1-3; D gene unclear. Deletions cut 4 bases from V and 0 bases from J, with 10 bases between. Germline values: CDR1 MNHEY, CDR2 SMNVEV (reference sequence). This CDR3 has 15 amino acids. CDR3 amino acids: CASSSAGSSGNTIYF. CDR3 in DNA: TGTGCCAGCAGTTCTGCCGGGTCCTCTGGAAACACCATATATTTT.

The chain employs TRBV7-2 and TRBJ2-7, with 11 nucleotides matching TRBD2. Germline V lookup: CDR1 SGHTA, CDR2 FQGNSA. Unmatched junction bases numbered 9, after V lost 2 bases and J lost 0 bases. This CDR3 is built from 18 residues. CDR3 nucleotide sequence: TGTGCCAGCAGCTTACTAGCGGGGGGCTCTAAGAGCTCCTACGAGCAGTACTTC. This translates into CASSLLAGGSKSSYEQYF.

The CDR3 DNA follows: TGCGCCAGCAGCCAAAAGGTCTCCTCTTGGACCCAGTACTTC. Protein product: CASSQKVSSWTQYF. This chain connects TRBV4-1 to TRBJ2-5, with D hard to call. The CDR3 runs 14 residues. Germline V gene sequence: CDR1 MGHRA, CDR2 YSYEKL. Trimming shortened V by 2 bases and J by 7 bases, and 14 bases separated the two germline ends.

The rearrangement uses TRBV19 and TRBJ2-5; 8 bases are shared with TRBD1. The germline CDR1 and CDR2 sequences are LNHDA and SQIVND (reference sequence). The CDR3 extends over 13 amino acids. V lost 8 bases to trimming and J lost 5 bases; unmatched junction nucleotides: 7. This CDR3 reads CASRQGAWETQYF. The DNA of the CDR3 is TGTGCCAGTCGGCAGGGGGCATGGGAGACCCAGTACTTC.

CDR3 nucleotide sequence: TGTGCCAGCAGTGAGTCCCGTGGAGACGAGCAGTACTTC. Its protein is CASSESRGDEQYF. The chain has TRBV7-9 and TRBJ2-7; no reliable D call. V gave up 6 bases and J gave up 5 bases, with 14 bases separating them. The V gene's germline CDR1 is SEHNR and CDR2 FQNEAQ (reference sequence). The CDR3 consists of 13 residues.

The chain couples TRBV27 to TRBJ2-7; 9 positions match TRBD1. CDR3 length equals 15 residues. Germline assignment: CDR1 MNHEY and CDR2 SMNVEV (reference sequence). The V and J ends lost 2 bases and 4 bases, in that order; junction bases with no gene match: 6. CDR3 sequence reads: CASSLRDRVEYEQYF. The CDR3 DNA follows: TGTGCCAGCAGTTTAAGGGACAGGGTTGAATACGAGCAGTACTTC.

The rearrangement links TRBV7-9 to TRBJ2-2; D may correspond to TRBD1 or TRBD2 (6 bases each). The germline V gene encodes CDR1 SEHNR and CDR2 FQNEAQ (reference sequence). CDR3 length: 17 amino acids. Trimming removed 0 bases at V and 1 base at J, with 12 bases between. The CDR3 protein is CASSLAPGAVNTGELFF. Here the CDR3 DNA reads TGTGCCAGCAGCTTAGCCCCGGGGGCCGTGAACACCGGGGAGCTGTTTTTT.

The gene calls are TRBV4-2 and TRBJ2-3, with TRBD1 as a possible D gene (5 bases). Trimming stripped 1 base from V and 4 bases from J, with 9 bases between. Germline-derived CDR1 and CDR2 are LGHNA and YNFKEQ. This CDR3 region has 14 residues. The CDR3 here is CASSQAPGPDTQYF. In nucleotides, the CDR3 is TGTGCCAGCAGCCAAGCCCCAGGGCCAGATACGCAGTATTTT.

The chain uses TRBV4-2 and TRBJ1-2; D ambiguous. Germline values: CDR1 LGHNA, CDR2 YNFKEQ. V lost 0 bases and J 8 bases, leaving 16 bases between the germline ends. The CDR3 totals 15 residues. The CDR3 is CASSQEYETRAGYTF. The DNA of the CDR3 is TGTGCCAGCAGCCAAGAATACGAGACAAGGGCAGGCTACACCTTC.

CDR3: CASSEAAEAFF. CDR3 DNA sequence: TGTGCCAGCAGTGAAGCGGCGGAAGCTTTCTTT. The chain uses TRBV2 and TRBJ1-1; D is uncertain. Per germline, CDR1 SNHLY and CDR2 FYNNEI. Trimming pared 0 bases from V and 8 bases from J, leaving 4 bases between. The length of the CDR3 is 11 residues.

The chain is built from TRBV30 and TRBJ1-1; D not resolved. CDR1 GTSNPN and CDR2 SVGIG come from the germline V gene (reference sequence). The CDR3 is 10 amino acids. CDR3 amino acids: CVIMNTEAFF. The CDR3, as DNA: TGTGTCATAATGAACACTGAAGCTTTCTTT.

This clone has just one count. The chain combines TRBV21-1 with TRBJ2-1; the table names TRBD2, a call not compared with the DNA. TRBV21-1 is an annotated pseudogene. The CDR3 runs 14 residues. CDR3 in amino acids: CASSSGSPYNEQFF. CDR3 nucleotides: TGTGCCAGCAGTAGCGGGTCTCCCTACAATGAGCAGTTCTTC.

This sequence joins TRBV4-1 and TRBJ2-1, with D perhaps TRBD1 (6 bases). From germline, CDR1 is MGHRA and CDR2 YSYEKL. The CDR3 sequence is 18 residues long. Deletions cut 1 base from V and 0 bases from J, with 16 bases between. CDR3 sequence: CASSQGRFRGRSYNEQFF. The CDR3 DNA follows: TGCGCCAGCAGCCAAGGAAGGTTCAGGGGACGCTCCTACAATGAGCAGTTCTTC.

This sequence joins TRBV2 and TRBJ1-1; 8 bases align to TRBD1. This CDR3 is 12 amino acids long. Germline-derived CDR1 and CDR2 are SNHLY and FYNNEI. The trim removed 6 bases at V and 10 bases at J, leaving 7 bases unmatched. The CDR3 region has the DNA TGTGCCAGCAGCGACAGGGGAATGGGAGCTTTCTTT. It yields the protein CASSDRGMGAFF.

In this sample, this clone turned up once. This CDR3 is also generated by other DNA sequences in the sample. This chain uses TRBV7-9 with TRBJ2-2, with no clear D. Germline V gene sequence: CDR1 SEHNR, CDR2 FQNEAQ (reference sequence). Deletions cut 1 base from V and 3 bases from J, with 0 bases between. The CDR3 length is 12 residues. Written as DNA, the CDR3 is TGTGCCAGCAGCTTAGACACCGGGGAGCTGTTTTTT. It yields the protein CASSLDTGELFF.

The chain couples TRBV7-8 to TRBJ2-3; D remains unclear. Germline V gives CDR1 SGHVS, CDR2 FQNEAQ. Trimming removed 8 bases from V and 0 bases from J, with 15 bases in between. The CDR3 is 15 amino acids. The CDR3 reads CASGYLLWSTDTQYF. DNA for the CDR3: TGTGCCAGCGGCTATTTACTATGGAGCACAGATACGCAGTATTTT. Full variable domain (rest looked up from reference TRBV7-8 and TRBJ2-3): GAGVSQSPRYKVAKRGQDVALRCDPISGHVSLFWYQQALGQGPEFLTYFQNEAQLDKSGLPSDRFFAERPEGSVSTLKIQRTQQEDSAVYLCASGYLLWSTDTQYFGPGTRLTVL.

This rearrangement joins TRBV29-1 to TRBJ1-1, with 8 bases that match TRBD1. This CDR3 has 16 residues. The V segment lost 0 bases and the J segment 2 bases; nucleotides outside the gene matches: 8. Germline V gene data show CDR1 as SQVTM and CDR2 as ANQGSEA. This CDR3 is CSVEDDRDRRNTEAFF. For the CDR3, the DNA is TGCAGCGTTGAAGACGACCGGGACAGGAGAAACACTGAAGCTTTCTTT.

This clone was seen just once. This CDR3 is CASSGLAGPYNEQFF. The CDR3 DNA is TGCGCCAGCAGTGGACTAGCGGGGCCCTACAATGAGCAGTTCTTC. The V call is TRBV10-1, the J call TRBJ2-1, with 11 positions matching TRBD2. J lost 2 bases, V lost 4 bases, and 1 base had no gene match. The CDR3 totals 15 residues. Germline assignment: CDR1 WNHNN and CDR2 SYGVQD (reference sequence).

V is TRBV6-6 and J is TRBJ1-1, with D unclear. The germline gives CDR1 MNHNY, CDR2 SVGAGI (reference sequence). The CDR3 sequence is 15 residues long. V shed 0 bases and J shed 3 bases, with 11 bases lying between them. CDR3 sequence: CASSYSVIQDTEAFF. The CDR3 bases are TGTGCCAGCAGTTACTCGGTAATCCAGGACACTGAAGCTTTCTTT.